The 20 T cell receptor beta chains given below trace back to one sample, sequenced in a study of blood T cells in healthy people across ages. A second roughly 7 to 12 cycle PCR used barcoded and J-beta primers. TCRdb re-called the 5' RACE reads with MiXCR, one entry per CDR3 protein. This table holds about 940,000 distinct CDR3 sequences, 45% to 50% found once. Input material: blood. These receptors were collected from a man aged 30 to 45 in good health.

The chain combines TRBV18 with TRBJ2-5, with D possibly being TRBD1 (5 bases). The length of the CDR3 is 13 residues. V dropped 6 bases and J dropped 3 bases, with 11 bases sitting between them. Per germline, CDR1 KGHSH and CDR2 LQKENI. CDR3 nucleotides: TGTGCCAGCTCCCGCGGACAAGAAGAGACCCAGTACTTC. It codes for CASSRGQEETQYF.

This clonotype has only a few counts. The DNA for the CDR3 is TGTGCCAGCAGCGGGAGCGCAAAGGGCTACACCTTC. Its protein is CASSGSAKGYTF. This rearrangement joins TRBV3-1 to TRBJ1-2; D remains unclear. This CDR3 contains 12 residues. The V end was cut by 5 bases, the J end by 8 bases, with 12 bases between. From germline, CDR1 is LGHDT and CDR2 YNNKEL (reference sequence).

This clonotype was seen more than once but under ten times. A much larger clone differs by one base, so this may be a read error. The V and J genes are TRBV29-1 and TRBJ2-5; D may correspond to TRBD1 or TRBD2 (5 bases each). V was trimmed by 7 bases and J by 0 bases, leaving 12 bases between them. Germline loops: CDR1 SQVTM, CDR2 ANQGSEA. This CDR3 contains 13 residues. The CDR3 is CSGEGQHQETQYF. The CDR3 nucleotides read TGCAGCGGTGAGGGGCAGCACCAAGAGACCCAGTACTTC.

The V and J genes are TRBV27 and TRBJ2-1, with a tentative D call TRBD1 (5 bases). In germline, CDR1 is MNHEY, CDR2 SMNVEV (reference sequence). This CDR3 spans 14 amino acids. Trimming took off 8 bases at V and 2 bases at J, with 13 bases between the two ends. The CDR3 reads CASRTSNTYNEQFF. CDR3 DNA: TGTGCCAGCCGGACATCGAACACCTACAATGAGCAGTTCTTC.

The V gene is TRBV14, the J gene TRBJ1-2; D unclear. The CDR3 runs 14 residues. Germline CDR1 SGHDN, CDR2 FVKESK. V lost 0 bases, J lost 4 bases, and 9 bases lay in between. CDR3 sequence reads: CASSQDGEGYGYTF. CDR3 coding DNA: TGTGCCAGCAGCCAAGATGGCGAAGGCTATGGCTACACCTTC.

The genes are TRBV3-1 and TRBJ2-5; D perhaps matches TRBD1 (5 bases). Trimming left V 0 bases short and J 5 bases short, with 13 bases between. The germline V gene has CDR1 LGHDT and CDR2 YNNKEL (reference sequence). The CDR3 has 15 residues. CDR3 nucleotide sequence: TGTGCCAGCAGCCAAGATTGGGCAGGGCTGGAGACCCAGTACTTC. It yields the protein CASSQDWAGLETQYF.

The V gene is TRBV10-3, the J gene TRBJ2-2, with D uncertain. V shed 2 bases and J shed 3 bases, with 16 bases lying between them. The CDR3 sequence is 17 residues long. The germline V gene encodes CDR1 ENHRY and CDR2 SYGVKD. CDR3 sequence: CAISEVSVRLHTGELFF. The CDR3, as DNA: TGTGCCATCAGTGAGGTCTCGGTAAGGCTGCACACCGGGGAGCTGTTTTTT.

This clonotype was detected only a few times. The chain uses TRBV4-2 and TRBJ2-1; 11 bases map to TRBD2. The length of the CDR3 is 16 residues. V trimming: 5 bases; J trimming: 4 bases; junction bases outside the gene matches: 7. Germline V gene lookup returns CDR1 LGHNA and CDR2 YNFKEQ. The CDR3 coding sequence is TGTGCCAGCAGCTCTTCGGGACTAGCGGCATACAATGAGCAGTTCTTC. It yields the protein CASSSSGLAAYNEQFF.

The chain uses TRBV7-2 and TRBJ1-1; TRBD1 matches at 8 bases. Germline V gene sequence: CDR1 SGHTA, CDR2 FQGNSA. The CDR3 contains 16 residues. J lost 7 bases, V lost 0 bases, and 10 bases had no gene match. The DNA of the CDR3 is TGTGCCAGCAGCTTAGCGACGGGACAGGATCTCATTGAAGCTTTCTTT. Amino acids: CASSLATGQDLIEAFF. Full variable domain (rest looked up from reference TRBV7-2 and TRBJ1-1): GAGVSQSPSNKVTEKGKDVELRCDPISGHTALYWYRQSLGQGLEFLIYFQGNSAPDKSGLPSDRFSAERTGGSVSTLTIQRTQQEDSAVYLCASSLATGQDLIEAFFGQGTRLTVV.

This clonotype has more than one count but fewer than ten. The CDR3 DNA follows: TGCGCCAGCAGCTTGAGCCCTTACCGGGGGCCCCTGGGGGCCAAAAACATTCAGTACTTC. This codes for CASSLSPYRGPLGAKNIQYF. The gene calls are TRBV5-1 and TRBJ2-4; either TRBD1 or TRBD2 may fit D (6 bases each). Between the trimmed V and J ends, which lost 1 base and 1 base, there was a span of 24 bases. The CDR3 runs 20 residues. Germline V gives CDR1 SGHRS, CDR2 YFSETQ.

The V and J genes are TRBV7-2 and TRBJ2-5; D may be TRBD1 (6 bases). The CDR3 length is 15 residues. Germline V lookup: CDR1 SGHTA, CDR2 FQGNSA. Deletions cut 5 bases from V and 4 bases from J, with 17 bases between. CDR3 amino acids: CASSQNTRGRETQYF. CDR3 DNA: TGTGCCAGCAGCCAGAATACCAGGGGCCGAGAGACCCAGTACTTC. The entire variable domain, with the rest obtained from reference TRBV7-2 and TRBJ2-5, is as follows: GAGVSQSPSNKVTEKGKDVELRCDPISGHTALYWYRQSLGQGLEFLIYFQGNSAPDKSGLPSDRFSAERTGGSVSTLTIQRTQQEDSAVYLCASSQNTRGRETQYFGPGTRLLVL.

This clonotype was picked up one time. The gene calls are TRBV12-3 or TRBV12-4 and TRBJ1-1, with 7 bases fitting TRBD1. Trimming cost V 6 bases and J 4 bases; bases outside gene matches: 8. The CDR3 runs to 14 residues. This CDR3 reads CASRVEGAATEAFF. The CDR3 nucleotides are TGTGCCAGCAGAGTAGAGGGGGCTGCCACTGAAGCTTTCTTT.

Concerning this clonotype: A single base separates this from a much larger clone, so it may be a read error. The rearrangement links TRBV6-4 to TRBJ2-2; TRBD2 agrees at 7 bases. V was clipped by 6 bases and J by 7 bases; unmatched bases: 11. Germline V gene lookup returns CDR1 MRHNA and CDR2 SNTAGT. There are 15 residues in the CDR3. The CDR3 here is CASSPAGREDGELFF. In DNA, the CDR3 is TGTGCCAGCAGCCCAGCGGGGAGGGAAGACGGGGAGCTGTTTTTT.

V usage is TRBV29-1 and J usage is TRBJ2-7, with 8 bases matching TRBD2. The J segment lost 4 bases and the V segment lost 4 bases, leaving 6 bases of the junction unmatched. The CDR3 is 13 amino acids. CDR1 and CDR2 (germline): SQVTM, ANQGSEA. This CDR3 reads CSVAREGVYEQYF. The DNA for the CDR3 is TGCAGCGTTGCACGGGAGGGCGTGTACGAGCAGTACTTC.

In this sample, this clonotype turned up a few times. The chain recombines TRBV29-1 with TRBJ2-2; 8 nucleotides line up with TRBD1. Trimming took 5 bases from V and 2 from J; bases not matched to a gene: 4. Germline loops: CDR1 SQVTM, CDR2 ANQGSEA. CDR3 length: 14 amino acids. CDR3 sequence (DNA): TGCAGCGTTCGACAGGGGCTTAACACCGGGGAGCTGTTTTTT. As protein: CSVRQGLNTGELFF.

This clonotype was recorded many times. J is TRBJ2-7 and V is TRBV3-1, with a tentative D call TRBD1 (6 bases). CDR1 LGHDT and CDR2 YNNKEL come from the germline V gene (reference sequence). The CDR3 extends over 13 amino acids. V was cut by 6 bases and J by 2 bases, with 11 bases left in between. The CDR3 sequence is CASRDSLAYEQYF. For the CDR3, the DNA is TGTGCCAGCAGGGACAGCTTAGCCTACGAGCAGTACTTC.

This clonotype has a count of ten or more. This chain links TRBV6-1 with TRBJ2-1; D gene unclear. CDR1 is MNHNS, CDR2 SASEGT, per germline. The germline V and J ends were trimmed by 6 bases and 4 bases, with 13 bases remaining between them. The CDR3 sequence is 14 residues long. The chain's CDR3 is CASRPIDPYNEQFF. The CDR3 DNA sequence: TGTGCCAGCAGACCTATCGACCCTTACAATGAGCAGTTCTTC.

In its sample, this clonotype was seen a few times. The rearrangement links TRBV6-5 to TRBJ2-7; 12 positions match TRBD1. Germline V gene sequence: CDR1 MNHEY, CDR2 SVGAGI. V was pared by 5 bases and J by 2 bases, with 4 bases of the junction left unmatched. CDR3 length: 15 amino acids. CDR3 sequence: CASSAGTGGTYEQYF. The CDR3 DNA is TGTGCCAGCAGTGCTGGGACAGGGGGCACCTACGAGCAGTACTTC.

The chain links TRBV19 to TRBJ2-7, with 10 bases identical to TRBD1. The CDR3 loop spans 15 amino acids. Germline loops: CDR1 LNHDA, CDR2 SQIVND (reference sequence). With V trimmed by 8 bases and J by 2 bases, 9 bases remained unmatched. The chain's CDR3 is CASSSGDRGTYEQYF. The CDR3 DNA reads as TGTGCCAGTTCCTCCGGGGACAGGGGTACCTACGAGCAGTACTTC.

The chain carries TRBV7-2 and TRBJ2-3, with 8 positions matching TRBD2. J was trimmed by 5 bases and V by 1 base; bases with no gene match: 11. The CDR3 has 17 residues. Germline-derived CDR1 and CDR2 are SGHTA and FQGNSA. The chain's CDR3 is CASSLVVAGGGLDTQYF. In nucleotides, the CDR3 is TGTGCCAGCAGCTTAGTGGTGGCGGGGGGCGGGTTAGATACGCAGTATTTT.